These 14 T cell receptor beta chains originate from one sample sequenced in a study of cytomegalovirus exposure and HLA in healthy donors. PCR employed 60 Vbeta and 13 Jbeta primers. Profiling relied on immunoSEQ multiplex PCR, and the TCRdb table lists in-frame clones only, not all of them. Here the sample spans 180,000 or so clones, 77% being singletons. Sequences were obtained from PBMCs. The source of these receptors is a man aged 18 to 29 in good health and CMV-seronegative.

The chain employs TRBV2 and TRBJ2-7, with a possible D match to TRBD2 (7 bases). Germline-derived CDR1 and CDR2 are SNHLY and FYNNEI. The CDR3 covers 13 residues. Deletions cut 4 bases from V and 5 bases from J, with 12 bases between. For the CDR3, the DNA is TGTGCCAGCAGTGTTGCGGGGGCCCACGAGCAGTACTTC. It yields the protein CASSVAGAHEQYF.

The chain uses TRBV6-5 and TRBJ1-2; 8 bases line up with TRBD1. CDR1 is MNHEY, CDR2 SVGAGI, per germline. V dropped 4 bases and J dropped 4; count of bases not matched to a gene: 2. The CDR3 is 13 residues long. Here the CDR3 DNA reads TGTGCCAGCAGTTCAGGGGGCCGCTATGGCTACACCTTC. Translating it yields CASSSGGRYGYTF.

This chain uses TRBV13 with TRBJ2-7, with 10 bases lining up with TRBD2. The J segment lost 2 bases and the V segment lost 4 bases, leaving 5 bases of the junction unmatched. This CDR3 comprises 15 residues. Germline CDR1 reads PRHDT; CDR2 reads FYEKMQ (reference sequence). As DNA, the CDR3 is TGTGCCAGCAGCTCTTATCTAGCGGGAGCCTACGAGCAGTACTTC. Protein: CASSSYLAGAYEQYF.

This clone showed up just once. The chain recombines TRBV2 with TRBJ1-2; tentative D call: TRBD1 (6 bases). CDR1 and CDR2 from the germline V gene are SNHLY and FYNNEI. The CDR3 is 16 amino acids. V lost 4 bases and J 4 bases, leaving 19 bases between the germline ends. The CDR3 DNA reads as TGTGCCAGCAGTGGGGGAATGGGGGGGCGCAGCTATGGCTACACCTTC. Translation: CASSGGMGGRSYGYTF.

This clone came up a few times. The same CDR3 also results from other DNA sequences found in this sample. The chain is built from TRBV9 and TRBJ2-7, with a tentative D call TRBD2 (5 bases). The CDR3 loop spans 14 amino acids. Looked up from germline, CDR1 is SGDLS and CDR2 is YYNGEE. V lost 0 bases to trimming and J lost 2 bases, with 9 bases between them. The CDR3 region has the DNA TGTGCCAGCAGCGTAGATGGGGAGCCCTACGAGCAGTACTTC. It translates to CASSVDGEPYEQYF.

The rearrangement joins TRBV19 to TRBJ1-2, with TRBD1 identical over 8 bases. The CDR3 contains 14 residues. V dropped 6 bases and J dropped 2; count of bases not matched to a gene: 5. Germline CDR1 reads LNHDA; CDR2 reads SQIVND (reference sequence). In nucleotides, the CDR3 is TGTGCCAGTAGGTACAGGGGGGCAAACTATGGCTACACCTTC. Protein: CASRYRGANYGYTF.

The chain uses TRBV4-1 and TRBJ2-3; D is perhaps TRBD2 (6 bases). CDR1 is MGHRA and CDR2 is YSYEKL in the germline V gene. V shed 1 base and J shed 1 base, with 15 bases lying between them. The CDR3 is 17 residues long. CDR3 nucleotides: TGCGCCAGCAGCCAAGGGGGGTTGGGGGGACGCACAGATACGCAGTATTTT. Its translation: CASSQGGLGGRTDTQYF.

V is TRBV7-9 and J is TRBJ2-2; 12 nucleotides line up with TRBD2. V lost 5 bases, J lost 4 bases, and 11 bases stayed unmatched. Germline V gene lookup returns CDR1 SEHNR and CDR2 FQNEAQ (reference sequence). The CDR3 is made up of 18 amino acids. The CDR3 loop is CASSPALAGGPRTGELFF. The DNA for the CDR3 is TGTGCCAGCAGCCCAGCCCTAGCGGGAGGGCCTCGCACCGGGGAGCTGTTTTTT.

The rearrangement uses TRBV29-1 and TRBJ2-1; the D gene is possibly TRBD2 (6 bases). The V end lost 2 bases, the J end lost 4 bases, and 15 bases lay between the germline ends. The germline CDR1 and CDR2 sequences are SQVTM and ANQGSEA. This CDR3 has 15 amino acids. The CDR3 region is CSVEPESSAYNEQFF. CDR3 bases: TGCAGCGTTGAACCGGAGTCTAGCGCGTACAATGAGCAGTTCTTC.

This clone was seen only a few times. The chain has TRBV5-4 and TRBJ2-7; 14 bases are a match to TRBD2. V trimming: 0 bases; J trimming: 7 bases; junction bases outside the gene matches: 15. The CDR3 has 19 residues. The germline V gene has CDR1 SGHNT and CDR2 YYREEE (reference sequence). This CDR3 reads CASSLGTGLAGAGGREQYF. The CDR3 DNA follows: TGTGCCAGCAGCTTGGGCACGGGACTAGCGGGGGCGGGAGGAAGAGAGCAGTACTTC.

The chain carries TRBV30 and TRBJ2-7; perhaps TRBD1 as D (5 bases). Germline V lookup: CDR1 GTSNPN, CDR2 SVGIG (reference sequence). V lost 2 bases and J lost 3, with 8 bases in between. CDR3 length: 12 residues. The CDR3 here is CAWSSTVYEQYF. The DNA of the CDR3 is TGTGCCTGGAGTTCGACAGTCTACGAGCAGTACTTC.

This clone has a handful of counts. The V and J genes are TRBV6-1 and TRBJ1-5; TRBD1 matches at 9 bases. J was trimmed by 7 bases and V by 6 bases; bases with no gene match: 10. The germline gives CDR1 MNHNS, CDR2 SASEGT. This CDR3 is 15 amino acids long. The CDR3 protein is CASSARDREGQPQHF. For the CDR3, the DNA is TGTGCCAGCAGCGCCCGGGACAGGGAAGGGCAGCCCCAGCATTTT.

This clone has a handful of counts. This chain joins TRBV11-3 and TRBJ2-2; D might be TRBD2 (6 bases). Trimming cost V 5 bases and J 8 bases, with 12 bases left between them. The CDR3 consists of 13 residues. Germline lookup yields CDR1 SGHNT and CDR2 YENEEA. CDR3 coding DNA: TGTGCCAGCAGCCGCGGGGCAGGGGGGGAGCTGTTTTTT. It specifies CASSRGAGGELFF.

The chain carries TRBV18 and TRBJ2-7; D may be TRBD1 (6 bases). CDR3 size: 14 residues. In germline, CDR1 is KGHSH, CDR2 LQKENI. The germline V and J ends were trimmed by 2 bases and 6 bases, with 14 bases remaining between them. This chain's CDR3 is CASSPTGTDSEQYF. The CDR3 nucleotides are TGTGCCAGCTCACCAACCGGGACGGACAGCGAGCAGTACTTC.